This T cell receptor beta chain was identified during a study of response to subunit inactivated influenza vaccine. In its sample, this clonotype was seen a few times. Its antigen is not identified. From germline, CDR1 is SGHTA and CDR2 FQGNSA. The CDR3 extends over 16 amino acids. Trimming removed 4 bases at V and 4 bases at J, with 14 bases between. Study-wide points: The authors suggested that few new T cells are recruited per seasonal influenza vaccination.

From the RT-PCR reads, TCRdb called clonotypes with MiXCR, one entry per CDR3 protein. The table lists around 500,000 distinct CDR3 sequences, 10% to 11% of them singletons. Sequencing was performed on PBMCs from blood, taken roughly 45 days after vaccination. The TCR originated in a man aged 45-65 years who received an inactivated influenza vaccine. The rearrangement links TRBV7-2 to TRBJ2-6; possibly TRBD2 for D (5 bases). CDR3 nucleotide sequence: TGTGCCAGCAGCTGGGCAGCGGCTCGAGGGGCCAACGTCCTGACTTTC. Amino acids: CASSWAAARGANVLTF.